This T cell receptor beta chain derives from a study of STAT3 mutations in large granular lymphocyte leukemia. Study information: More than half of T-LGLL patients received immunosuppressive therapy. Study-wide findings and caveats: Every T-LGLL patient had at least one immunodominant TCRbeta clonotype. After therapy, about 30% of the 18 patients switched clonotypes, all new clones STAT3 wild type.

Each sample's TCRbeta library yielded on average approximately 41,000 productive templates. Clones were sequenced by immunoSEQ multiplex PCR, and TCRdb holds only the in-frame ones, with some missing. The table records more than 10,000 clones, around 85% of them present only once. On this clone itself: The target antigen is unknown.

This receptor was obtained from a man between 60 and 70 years old with T-cell large granular lymphocyte leukemia. Some clones in this sample may be carry-over from other donors' samples. Sequenced material: peripheral blood mononuclear cells.

Written as DNA, the CDR3 is TGTGCCAGCTCACCAGAACCAGCGGGAGTCACCGGGGAGCTGTTTTTT. Translation: CASSPEPAGVTGELFF. This chain links TRBV18 with TRBJ2-2; TRBD2 matches 8 bases. Germline assignment: CDR1 KGHSH and CDR2 LQKENI. After removal of 2 bases from V and 4 bases from J, the junction contained 6 bases not matched to a gene. The CDR3 runs to 16 residues.